This is a list of T cell receptor beta chains from one sample in a study of regulatory and conventional T cells in RAG deficiency. TCRdb keeps only in-frame clones here, not all; method: immunoSEQ multiplex PCR. There are some 30,000 clones in the sample; about nine tenths occur only once, and roughly 15% lies in the top ten. The sample was also linked to a second study, of regulatory T cells.

The sequenced material came from CD8+ T cells sorted from blood. All receptors come from a human donor in good health. CDR3s include the opening cysteine and the closing phenylalanine or tryptophan. The order of the fields is V gene, J gene, D gene, clone size, CDR3 DNA, CDR3 protein. The D gene is left open where the match is weak. Only part of the rows carry a size: once, few, many, or a class if the clone is expanded.

V gene: TRBV27; J gene: TRBJ1-2; D gene: -; clone size: -; CDR3 DNA: TGTGCCAGCAGTTCCGGGGCGGGTGGCTACACCTTC; CDR3 protein: CASSSGAGGYTF
V gene: TRBV15; J gene: TRBJ2-1; D gene: -; clone size: -; CDR3 DNA: TGTGCCACCAGCACAGGGACCATCTACAATGAGCAGTTCTTC; CDR3 protein: CATSTGTIYNEQFF
V gene: TRBV27; J gene: TRBJ1-2; D gene: TRBD1; clone size: -; CDR3 DNA: TGTGCCAGCAGTTTCCGGGGGGACAGTAACTATGGCTACACCTTC; CDR3 protein: CASSFRGDSNYGYTF
V gene: TRBV30; J gene: TRBJ2-7; D gene: -; clone size: -; CDR3 DNA: TGTGCCTGGAGTCCGGACAGCGTTCTCTACGAGCAGTACTTC; CDR3 protein: CAWSPDSVLYEQYF
V gene: TRBV5-1; J gene: TRBJ2-7; D gene: TRBD2; clone size: -; CDR3 DNA: TGCGCCAGCAGCTCAGACGCGAGGACTAGCGGGAGTCTCGAGCAGTACTTC; CDR3 protein: CASSSDARTSGSLEQYF
V gene: TRBV7-2; J gene: TRBJ2-1; D gene: TRBD2; clone size: -; CDR3 DNA: TGTGCCAGCAGCTCCCAGCGGGGGGGCCGGGATGAGCAGTTCTTC; CDR3 protein: CASSSQRGGRDEQFF
V gene: TRBV7-9; J gene: TRBJ1-5; D gene: -; clone size: -; CDR3 DNA: TGTGCCAGCAGCTTAGGGGGGGCCAGGGGAAGGAGCAATCAGCCCCAGCATTTT; CDR3 protein: CASSLGGARGRSNQPQHF
V gene: TRBV30; J gene: TRBJ2-1; D gene: TRBD2; clone size: -; CDR3 DNA: TGTGCCTGGAGTGTACTTGGGACTAGCGCCTTCAATGAGCAGTTCTTC; CDR3 protein: CAWSVLGTSAFNEQFF
V gene: TRBV4-1; J gene: TRBJ2-7; D gene: -; clone size: -; CDR3 DNA: TGCGCCAGCAGCCAAGATTTCCAGTTCTACGAGCAGTACTTC; CDR3 protein: CASSQDFQFYEQYF
V gene: TRBV4-1; J gene: TRBJ2-7; D gene: TRBD1; clone size: -; CDR3 DNA: TGCGCCAGCAGCCACGGGACAGACTCCTACGAGCAGTACTTC; CDR3 protein: CASSHGTDSYEQYF
V gene: TRBV30; J gene: TRBJ2-1; D gene: TRBD2; clone size: few; CDR3 DNA: TGTGCCTGGAGGGATCTAGCGGGAGATGTCAATGAGCAGTTCTTC; CDR3 protein: CAWRDLAGDVNEQFF
V gene: TRBV19; J gene: TRBJ1-4; D gene: -; clone size: few; CDR3 DNA: TGTGCCAGTAATCATGGTAATGAAAAACTGTTTTTT; CDR3 protein: CASNHGNEKLFF
V gene: TRBV5-1; J gene: TRBJ1-1; D gene: -; clone size: -; CDR3 DNA: TGCGCCAGCAGCCCGGATTTGAACACTGAAGCTTTCTTT; CDR3 protein: CASSPDLNTEAFF
V gene: TRBV30; J gene: TRBJ1-2; D gene: TRBD1; clone size: -; CDR3 DNA: TGTGCCTGGAGTGGGGACAGGGTATGGGGCTATGGCTACACCTTC; CDR3 protein: CAWSGDRVWGYGYTF
V gene: TRBV28; J gene: TRBJ1-2; D gene: -; clone size: -; CDR3 DNA: TGTGCCAGCAGCCCCCGAGCCTTATATGGCTACACCTTC; CDR3 protein: CASSPRALYGYTF
V gene: TRBV30; J gene: TRBJ1-1; D gene: -; clone size: -; CDR3 DNA: TGTGCCTGGAGAGCCCCTAACGGGGCTGAAGCTTTCTTT; CDR3 protein: CAWRAPNGAEAFF
V gene: TRBV7-2; J gene: TRBJ1-6; D gene: -; clone size: -; CDR3 DNA: TGTGCCAGCAGCGTCGGGCAGACAACTTCACCCCTCCACTTT; CDR3 protein: CASSVGQTTSPLHF
V gene: TRBV9; J gene: TRBJ1-5; D gene: TRBD1; clone size: -; CDR3 DNA: TGTGCCAGCAGCCCTGGGACAGGGGGCTATAGCAATCAGCCCCAGCATTTT; CDR3 protein: CASSPGTGGYSNQPQHF
V gene: TRBV7-9; J gene: TRBJ2-2; D gene: TRBD2; clone size: once; CDR3 DNA: TGTGCCAGCAGCCCCACCGGCGGGAGTGTGAACGGGGAGCTGTTTTTT; CDR3 protein: CASSPTGGSVNGELFF
V gene: TRBV9; J gene: TRBJ1-6; D gene: -; clone size: -; CDR3 DNA: TGTGCCAGCAGCGTAGTAATGGGCCCTAATTCACCCCTCCACTTT; CDR3 protein: CASSVVMGPNSPLHF
V gene: TRBV5-4; J gene: TRBJ2-7; D gene: -; clone size: few; CDR3 DNA: TGTGCCAGCTCGGGGGGGGCAGGGGGCTACCACGAGCAGTACTTC; CDR3 protein: CASSGGAGGYHEQYF
V gene: TRBV5-3; J gene: TRBJ1-1; D gene: -; clone size: -; CDR3 DNA: TGTGCCAGACACCACCCCGGGACAAGAAACACTGAAGCTTTCTTT; CDR3 protein: CARHHPGTRNTEAFF
V gene: TRBV18; J gene: TRBJ1-4; D gene: -; clone size: few; CDR3 DNA: TGTGCCAGCTCCAGGAATGAGGCAGGGCATTCAACTAATGAAAAACTGTTTTTT; CDR3 protein: CASSRNEAGHSTNEKLFF
V gene: TRBV2; J gene: TRBJ2-2; D gene: -; clone size: -; CDR3 DNA: TGTGCCAGAGAGGGGGTGGAAAACACCGGGGAGCTGTTTTTT; CDR3 protein: CAREGVENTGELFF
V gene: TRBV5-6; J gene: TRBJ2-7; D gene: -; clone size: -; CDR3 DNA: TGTGCCAGCAGCTTGTGGGGAGCGAGCTCCTACGAGCAGTACTTC; CDR3 protein: CASSLWGASSYEQYF
V gene: TRBV2; J gene: TRBJ1-5; D gene: -; clone size: -; CDR3 DNA: TGTGCCAGCAAGGGAGTGGCAGCCTCTCAGCCCCAGCATTTT; CDR3 protein: CASKGVAASQPQHF
V gene: TRBV5-4; J gene: TRBJ2-3; D gene: -; clone size: -; CDR3 DNA: TGTGCCAGCAGCTTGCTAGCTCGACCCACAGATACGCAGTATTTT; CDR3 protein: CASSLLARPTDTQYF
V gene: TRBV27; J gene: TRBJ2-7; D gene: -; clone size: -; CDR3 DNA: TGTGCCAGCAGTCCGACGGAGCGAACCTACGAGCAGTACTTC; CDR3 protein: CASSPTERTYEQYF
V gene: TRBV9; J gene: TRBJ2-3; D gene: -; clone size: -; CDR3 DNA: TGTGCCAGCAGCGTAGGGACTCGAAGCAGCACAGATACGCAGTATTTT; CDR3 protein: CASSVGTRSSTDTQYF
V gene: TRBV18; J gene: TRBJ1-5; D gene: -; clone size: once; CDR3 DNA: TGTGCCAGCTCACCATCCGGTCAGGGCGCCCGGCCCCAGCATTTT; CDR3 protein: CASSPSGQGARPQHF
V gene: TRBV28; J gene: TRBJ2-7; D gene: -; clone size: -; CDR3 DNA: TGTGCCAGCAGTTTCCCCCATACTACAGGCTACTACGAGCAGTACTTC; CDR3 protein: CASSFPHTTGYYEQYF
V gene: TRBV9; J gene: TRBJ1-5; D gene: TRBD1; clone size: -; CDR3 DNA: TGTGCCAGCAGCTTACAGGGGGCCGTCTATCAGCCCCAGCATTTT; CDR3 protein: CASSLQGAVYQPQHF
V gene: TRBV5-1; J gene: TRBJ1-2; D gene: -; clone size: -; CDR3 DNA: TGCGCCAGCAGCTTGGGGGGAGTGGACGCCACCTATGGCTACACCTTC; CDR3 protein: CASSLGGVDATYGYTF
V gene: TRBV6-6; J gene: TRBJ1-4; D gene: -; clone size: -; CDR3 DNA: TGTGCCAGCAGTTACGACAACGGGTTCACCGAAAAACTGTTTTTT; CDR3 protein: CASSYDNGFTEKLFF
V gene: TRBV23-1; J gene: TRBJ1-1; D gene: -; clone size: -; CDR3 DNA: TGCGCCAGCAGTCCTGGGACACGCCTTCGGGACACTGAAGCTTTCTTT; CDR3 protein: CASSPGTRLRDTEAFF
V gene: TRBV11-1; J gene: TRBJ1-4; D gene: -; clone size: -; CDR3 DNA: TGTGCCAGCAGCTTAGGGGCAGCTCTAACTAATGAAAAACTGTTTTTT; CDR3 protein: CASSLGAALTNEKLFF
V gene: TRBV4-1; J gene: TRBJ1-6; D gene: -; clone size: -; CDR3 DNA: TGCGCCAGCAGCGGCAACCCAGGGAGGGATTCACCCCTCCACTTT; CDR3 protein: CASSGNPGRDSPLHF
V gene: TRBV5-1; J gene: TRBJ1-1; D gene: -; clone size: -; CDR3 DNA: TGCGCCAGCAGTCGGGGATTCACTGAAGCTTTCTTT; CDR3 protein: CASSRGFTEAFF
V gene: TRBV5-1; J gene: TRBJ2-7; D gene: TRBD1; clone size: -; CDR3 DNA: TGCGCCAGCAGCCCCGGAGGGACAGGGCTGTACGAGCAGTACTTC; CDR3 protein: CASSPGGTGLYEQYF
V gene: TRBV30; J gene: TRBJ2-7; D gene: -; clone size: -; CDR3 DNA: TGTGCCTGGAGTGTACTCGACTACGAGCAGTACTTC; CDR3 protein: CAWSVLDYEQYF
V gene: TRBV27; J gene: TRBJ1-1; D gene: TRBD1; clone size: -; CDR3 DNA: TGTGCCAGCAGCCCAAGGGGGCCCCTAGGAGCTTTCTTT; CDR3 protein: CASSPRGPLGAFF
V gene: TRBV27; J gene: TRBJ2-7; D gene: TRBD2; clone size: -; CDR3 DNA: TGTGCCAGCAGTCTAAGGATCGGGGGGTCCTACGAGCAGTACTTC; CDR3 protein: CASSLRIGGSYEQYF
V gene: TRBV5-6; J gene: TRBJ1-4; D gene: -; clone size: -; CDR3 DNA: TGTGCCAGCAGCCGTGTTGGTCTCGGCGCAACTAATGAAAAACTGTTTTTT; CDR3 protein: CASSRVGLGATNEKLFF
V gene: TRBV6-5; J gene: TRBJ2-7; D gene: -; clone size: -; CDR3 DNA: TGTGCCAGCAGTTCCACCGGGACAAACGAGCAGTACTTC; CDR3 protein: CASSSTGTNEQYF
V gene: TRBV6-1; J gene: TRBJ1-2; D gene: -; clone size: -; CDR3 DNA: TGTGCCAGCAGAGTTAGTCCGGGCCGATATGGCTACACCTTC; CDR3 protein: CASRVSPGRYGYTF
V gene: TRBV5-1; J gene: TRBJ2-1; D gene: TRBD2; clone size: -; CDR3 DNA: TGCGCCAGCAGCTTGGTCGTGGTTGGGACTACCTACAATGAGCAGTTCTTC; CDR3 protein: CASSLVVVGTTYNEQFF
V gene: TRBV5-1; J gene: TRBJ2-7; D gene: TRBD2; clone size: -; CDR3 DNA: TGCGCCAGCAGCTTGGGGGGAGGGACCGACGAGCAGTACTTC; CDR3 protein: CASSLGGGTDEQYF
V gene: TRBV6-1; J gene: TRBJ2-7; D gene: -; clone size: -; CDR3 DNA: TGTGCCAGCAGTTCAGATCCCCCCTACGAGCAGTACTTC; CDR3 protein: CASSSDPPYEQYF
V gene: TRBV2; J gene: TRBJ1-1; D gene: -; clone size: -; CDR3 DNA: TGTGCCAGCAGTACCGCAGGGGTGGACACTGAAGCTTTCTTT; CDR3 protein: CASSTAGVDTEAFF
V gene: TRBV4-1; J gene: TRBJ1-6; D gene: -; clone size: -; CDR3 DNA: TGCGCCAGCAGCCAAGACCGCTTCCATAGTTCACCCCTCCACTTT; CDR3 protein: CASSQDRFHSSPLHF
V gene: TRBV29-1; J gene: TRBJ2-1; D gene: -; clone size: -; CDR3 DNA: TGCAGCGTTGAAGATCAGGGAGACAGTTACAATGAGCAGTTCTTC; CDR3 protein: CSVEDQGDSYNEQFF
V gene: TRBV6-5; J gene: TRBJ2-6; D gene: TRBD1; clone size: -; CDR3 DNA: TGTGCCAGCAGTAGACAGGGGTTCGGGGCCAACGTCCTGACTTTC; CDR3 protein: CASSRQGFGANVLTF